The sequence of this T cell receptor beta chain was determined in a study of Ad26.COV2.S vaccination and SARS-CoV-2 variants. Study-wide context: It was the COV1001 Ad26.COV2.S trial arm that included the donor. Ad26.COV2.S was injected intramuscularly once or twice, 56 days apart.

The V and J ends lost 7 bases and 5 bases, in that order; junction bases with no gene match: 7. This CDR3 has 14 residues. Per the germline V gene, CDR1 is MNHEY and CDR2 is SMNVEV (reference sequence). Assay used: immunoSEQ multiplex PCR; TCRdb lists only in-frame clones, some missing. The sample shows roughly 400,000 clones, roughly 90% of them seen only once. As for treatment: some 19 received Ad26.COV2.S at low or high dose, single or two shots; 5 received placebo; per-sample allocation not given. The study sampled participants on day 63 after the first vaccine or placebo injection. At a Boston site, the person donating was an adult of 18-55 years.

The chain couples TRBV27 to TRBJ2-3; 9 bases fit TRBD1. This clonotype was obtained from a person aged 18-60 years who received the Ad26.COV2.S COVID-19 vaccine or a placebo. Sequenced material: peripheral blood, taken in a trial of Ad26.COV2.S vaccine versus placebo. Here the CDR3 reads CASKKQGAEDTQYF. CDR3 sequence (DNA): TGTGCCAGCAAGAAACAGGGGGCAGAAGATACGCAGTATTTT.